The present T cell receptor (beta chain) was sequenced within a study of cytomegalovirus exposure and HLA in healthy donors. The PCR made use of 60 Vbeta and 13 Jbeta primers. Produced via immunoSEQ multiplex PCR; TCRdb's table is partial and in-frame only. Of 110,000 or so clones listed, approximately 74% are singletons. Though nominally healthy at sampling, donors likely had unrecorded immune exposures. Study-level results: The only immune exposure information that was available was CMV serostatus. Cytomegalovirus-associated TCR beta chains were listed, numbering 150 to 200.

About this clone itself: No antigen is known for it.

Trimming left V 0 bases short and J 4 bases short, with 6 bases between. This CDR3 has 13 amino acids. Germline V lookup: CDR1 LNHNV, CDR2 YYDKDF (reference sequence). This chain connects TRBV15 to TRBJ1-1; possible D gene TRBD1, 6 bases. Sequencing was done on a sample of PBMCs. The sequence derives from a woman in her thirties or forties in good health and CMV-seropositive. The CDR3 DNA is TGTGCCACCAGCAGAGACAGGGGCACTGAAGCTTTCTTT. Amino acids: CATSRDRGTEAFF.